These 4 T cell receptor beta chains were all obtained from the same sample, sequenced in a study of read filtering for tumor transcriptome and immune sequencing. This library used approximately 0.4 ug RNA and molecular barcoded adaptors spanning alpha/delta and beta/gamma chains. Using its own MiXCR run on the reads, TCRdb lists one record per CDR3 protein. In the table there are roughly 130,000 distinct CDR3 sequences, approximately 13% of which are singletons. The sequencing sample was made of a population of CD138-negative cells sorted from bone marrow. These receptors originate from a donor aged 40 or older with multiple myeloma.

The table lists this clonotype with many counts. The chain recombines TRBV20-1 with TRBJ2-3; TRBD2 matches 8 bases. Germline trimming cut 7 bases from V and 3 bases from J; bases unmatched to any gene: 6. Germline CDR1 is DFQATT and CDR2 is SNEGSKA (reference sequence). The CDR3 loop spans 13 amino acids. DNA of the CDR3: TGCAGTGGCGGGGGGACGGGTACAGATACGCAGTATTTT. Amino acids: CSGGGTGTDTQYF.

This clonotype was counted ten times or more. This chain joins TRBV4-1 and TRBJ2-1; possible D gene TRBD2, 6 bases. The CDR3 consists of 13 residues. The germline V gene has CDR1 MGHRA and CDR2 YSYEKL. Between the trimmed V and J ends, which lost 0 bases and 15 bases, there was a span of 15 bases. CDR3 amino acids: CASSQEGPSVSFF. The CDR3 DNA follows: TGCGCCAGCAGCCAAGAAGGACCTAGCGTGTCGTTCTTC.

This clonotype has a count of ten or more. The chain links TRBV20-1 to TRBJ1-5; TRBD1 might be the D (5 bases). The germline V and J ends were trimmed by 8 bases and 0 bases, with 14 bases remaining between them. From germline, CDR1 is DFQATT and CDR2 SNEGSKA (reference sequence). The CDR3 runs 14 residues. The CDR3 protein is CSLLGAYSNQPQHF. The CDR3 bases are TGCAGTCTACTCGGGGCATATAGCAATCAGCCCCAGCATTTT.

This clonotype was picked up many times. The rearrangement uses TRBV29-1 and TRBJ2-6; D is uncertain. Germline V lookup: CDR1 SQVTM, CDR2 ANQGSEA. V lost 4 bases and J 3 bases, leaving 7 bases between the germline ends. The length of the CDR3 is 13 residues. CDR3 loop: CSVGEVGANVLTF. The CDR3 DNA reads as TGCAGCGTTGGAGAGGTTGGGGCCAACGTCCTGACTTTC.